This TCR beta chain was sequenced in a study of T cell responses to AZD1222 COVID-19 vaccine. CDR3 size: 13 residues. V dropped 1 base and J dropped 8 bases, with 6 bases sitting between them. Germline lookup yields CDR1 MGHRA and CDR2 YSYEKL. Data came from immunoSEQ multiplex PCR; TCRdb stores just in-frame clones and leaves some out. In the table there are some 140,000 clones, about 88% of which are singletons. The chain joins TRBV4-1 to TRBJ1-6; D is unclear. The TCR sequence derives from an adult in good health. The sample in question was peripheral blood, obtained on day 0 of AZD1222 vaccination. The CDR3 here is CASSQGPDSPLHF. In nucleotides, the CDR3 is TGCGCCAGCAGCCAAGGCCCCGATTCACCCCTCCACTTT.